This TCR beta chain was recovered during a study of shared clonotypes between healthy human individuals. Selected positively for CCR7 and CD45RO-negative, naive CD8 cells excluded terminally differentiated effector memory CD45RA+ cells. The protocol was immunoSEQ multiplex PCR, while the TCRdb copy is restricted to in-frame clones and leaves out a portion. This sample has fewer than 1 million clones, with about 96% found just once. Notes on this clone: The antigen is undetermined.

Notes on the study in general: Clonotypes not shared had lower generation probabilities than those common to all four donors.

Germline loops: CDR1 MGHRA, CDR2 YSYEKL. V lost 0 bases to trimming and J lost 2 bases, with 11 bases between them. The CDR3 contains 15 residues. Sequenced: naive CD8+ T cells sorted from blood. This clonotype was sampled from a man between 25 and 39 years old in good health. The chain is built from TRBV4-1 and TRBJ2-7; D possibly matches TRBD1 or TRBD2 (5 bases each). Here the CDR3 reads CASSQEVGTAYEQYF. The CDR3 DNA sequence: TGCGCCAGCAGCCAAGAAGTGGGGACGGCCTACGAGCAGTACTTC.